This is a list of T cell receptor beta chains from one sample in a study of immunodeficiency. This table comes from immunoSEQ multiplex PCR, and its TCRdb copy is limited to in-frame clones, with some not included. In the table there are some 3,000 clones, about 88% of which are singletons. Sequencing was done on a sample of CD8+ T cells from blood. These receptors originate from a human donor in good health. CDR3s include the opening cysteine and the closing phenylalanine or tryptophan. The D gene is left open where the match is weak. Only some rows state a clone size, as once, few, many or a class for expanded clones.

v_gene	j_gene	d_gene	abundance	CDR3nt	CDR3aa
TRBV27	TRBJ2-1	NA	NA	TGTGCCAGCAGGGGCTTGTTGAATGAGCAGTTCTTC	CASRGLLNEQFF
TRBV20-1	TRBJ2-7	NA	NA	TGCAGTGCTAGAGATCGTGACGAGCAGTACTTC	CSARDRDEQYF
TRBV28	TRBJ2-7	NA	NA	TGTGCCAGCAGCACTAGGACGGAATCCTCCTACGAGCAGTACTTC	CASSTRTESSYEQYF
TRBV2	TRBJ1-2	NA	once	TGTGCCAGCAGTGTTTACAGCTCACCTAACTATGGCTACACCTTC	CASSVYSSPNYGYTF
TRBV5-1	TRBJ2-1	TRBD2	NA	TGCGCCAGCAGCGCTGGGACTAGTGATCGCGAGCAGTTCTTC	CASSAGTSDREQFF
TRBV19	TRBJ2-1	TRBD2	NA	TGTGCCAGTAGTATGGAACTAGCGGGAGGGCATGAGCAGTTCTTC	CASSMELAGGHEQFF
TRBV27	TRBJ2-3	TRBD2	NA	TGTGCCAGCAGCTCCTCTAGCGGGAGGTTACTCACAGATACGCAGTATTTT	CASSSSSGRLLTDTQYF
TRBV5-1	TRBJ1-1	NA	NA	TGCGCCAGCAGCTTGGGGACGGGACGGATGAACACTGAAGCTTTCTTT	CASSLGTGRMNTEAFF
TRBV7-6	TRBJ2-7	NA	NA	TGTGCCAGCAGCTTAGAGGGGGGGGCCGAGCAGTACTTC	CASSLEGGAEQYF
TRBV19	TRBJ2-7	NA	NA	TGTGCCAGTAGTGTGTCCCTGCTGGCGGAGACCTACGAGCAGTACTTC	CASSVSLLAETYEQYF
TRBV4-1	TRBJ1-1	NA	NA	TGCGCCAGCAGCCAAGAGCCGGGGAGGTTGGATGAAGCTTTCTTT	CASSQEPGRLDEAFF
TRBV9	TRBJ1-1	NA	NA	TGTGCCAGCAGCGCAGAGGTAGGGTCGAACACTGAAGCTTTCTTT	CASSAEVGSNTEAFF
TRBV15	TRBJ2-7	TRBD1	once	TGTGCCACCAGCCGGGTTCCCGGACAGGGGGCCTACGAGCAGTACTTC	CATSRVPGQGAYEQYF
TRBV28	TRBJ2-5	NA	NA	TGTGCCAGCAGCCGGCCTGGGCAGAAAGAGACCCAGTACTTC	CASSRPGQKETQYF
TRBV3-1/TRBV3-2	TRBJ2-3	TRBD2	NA	TGTGCCAGCAGCCCCATAGCGGGAGGGTTCAGCACAGATACGCAGTATTTT	CASSPIAGGFSTDTQYF
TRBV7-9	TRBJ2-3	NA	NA	TGTGCCAGCAGCCCCCGACAGGTGGTCCCAGATACGCAGTATTTT	CASSPRQVVPDTQYF
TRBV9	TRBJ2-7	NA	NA	TGTGCCAGCAGCGTAGCTAGCACTAGCGAGCAGTACTTC	CASSVASTSEQYF
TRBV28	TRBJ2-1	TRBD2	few	TGTGCCAGCAGTTTGACGACTAGCGGGAGCTCCTACAATGAGCAGTTCTTC	CASSLTTSGSSYNEQFF
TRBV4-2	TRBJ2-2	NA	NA	TGTGCCAGCAGCCAAGAAGTATGGGCAGGGCGGGCCGGGGAGCTGTTTTTT	CASSQEVWAGRAGELFF
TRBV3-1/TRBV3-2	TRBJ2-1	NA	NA	TGTGCCAGCAGCCTTAGACCGTACAATGAGCAGTTCTTC	CASSLRPYNEQFF
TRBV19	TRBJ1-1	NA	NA	TGTGCCAGTAGATCGGGGGGCACTGAAGCTTTCTTT	CASRSGGTEAFF
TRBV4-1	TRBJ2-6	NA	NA	TGCGCCAGCAGCGGGAGTCGACGAGCGGACGGGAGCTCTGGGGCCAACGTCCTGACTTTC	CASSGSRRADGSSGANVLTF
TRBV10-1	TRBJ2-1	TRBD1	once	TGCGCCAGCGGTCCGGACAGGGGCGATGAGCAGTTCTTC	CASGPDRGDEQFF
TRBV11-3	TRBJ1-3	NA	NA	TGTCCCCGCGGAAACACCATATATTTT	CPRGNTIYF
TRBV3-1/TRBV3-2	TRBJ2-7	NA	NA	TGTGCCAGCAGCTCACCCTATTCCCCCTACGAGCAGTACTTC	CASSSPYSPYEQYF
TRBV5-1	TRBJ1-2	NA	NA	TGCGCCAGCAGCTTGGGTGGTTATGGCTACACCTTC	CASSLGGYGYTF
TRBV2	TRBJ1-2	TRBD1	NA	TGTGCCAGCAGTGTAGGGGGCACTAACTATGGCTACACCTTC	CASSVGGTNYGYTF
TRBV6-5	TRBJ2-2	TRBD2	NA	TGTGCCAGCAAGGGACTAGCGGTCACCGGGGAGCTGTTTTTT	CASKGLAVTGELFF